What follows is one TCR beta chain and its context. This sample was included in a study of control samples from healthy donors and cancer patients. This table comes from immunoSEQ multiplex PCR, and its TCRdb copy is limited to in-frame clones, with some not included. The repertoire consists of about 140,000 clones, with less than 90% occurring once and the leading ten covering around 10%. CDR3 length equals 13 residues. CDR1 is SGDLS and CDR2 is YYNGEE in the germline V gene. Trimming removed 4 bases at V and 4 bases at J, with 8 bases between. This chain links TRBV9 with TRBJ1-4; D not certain. The sequence derives from a woman aged 30 to 39 in good health. What was sequenced was blood. This chain's CDR3 is CASSLRVNEKLFF. CDR3 in DNA: TGTGCCAGCAGCCTAAGGGTTAATGAAAAACTGTTTTTT.